The 23 T cell receptor beta chains below come from one sample, sequenced in a study of T cells of healthy individuals. TCRdb processed the 5' RACE reads anew with MiXCR; each CDR3 protein has one entry. The sample gives tens of thousands of distinct CDR3 sequences, roughly 17% of which show up once; approximately 4.8% is in the top ten. All receptors come from a human donor in good health.

This clonotype was detected many times. The chain is built from TRBV19 and TRBJ1-5, with D tentatively TRBD1 (5 bases). This CDR3 is 16 amino acids long. Trimming took 5 bases from V and 0 from J, leaving 14 bases between them. Germline values: CDR1 LNHDA, CDR2 SQIVND (reference sequence). CDR3 coding DNA: TGTGCCAGTAGTTTCAGGGTATGGGATAGCAATCAGCCCCAGCATTTT. Amino acid sequence: CASSFRVWDSNQPQHF.

The gene calls are TRBV7-2 and TRBJ1-1; a weak D match, TRBD1 (5 bases). CDR1 and CDR2 from the germline V gene are SGHTA and FQGNSA. The CDR3 length is 16 residues. Trimming took off 6 bases at V and 0 bases at J, with 17 bases between the two ends. The CDR3 nucleotides are TGTGCCAGCAGACCCCGACAGTATCCTATGAACACTGAAGCTTTCTTT. Amino acid sequence: CASRPRQYPMNTEAFF. Full variable domain (rest looked up from reference TRBV7-2 and TRBJ1-1): GAGVSQSPSNKVTEKGKDVELRCDPISGHTALYWYRQSLGQGLEFLIYFQGNSAPDKSGLPSDRFSAERTGGSVSTLTIQRTQQEDSAVYLCASRPRQYPMNTEAFFGQGTRLTVV.

Ten or more counts support this clonotype. The chain combines TRBV5-1 with TRBJ2-3, with 12 positions matching TRBD2. Trimming took 8 bases from V and 2 from J; bases not matched to a gene: 3. The CDR3 totals 14 residues. In germline, CDR1 is SGHRS, CDR2 YFSETQ. CDR3 nucleotide sequence: TGCGCCAGTCGACTAGCGGGAGCCACAGATACGCAGTATTTT. Protein product: CASRLAGATDTQYF. The full variable domain, rest sourced from reference TRBV5-1 and TRBJ2-3, is KAGVTQTPRYLIKTRGQQVTLSCSPISGHRSVSWYQQTPGQGLQFLFEYFSETQRNKGNFPGRFSGRQFSNSRSEMNVSTLELGDSALYLCASRLAGATDTQYFGPGTRLTVL.

This clonotype was found many times. The V and J genes are TRBV24-1 and TRBJ2-5; perhaps TRBD2 as D (5 bases). Germline V CDR1 and CDR2: KGHDR, SFDVKD. Trimming removed 2 bases from V and 5 bases from J, with 14 bases in between. The CDR3 contains 15 residues. CDR3: CATSDSGLTQETQYF. The CDR3 DNA follows: TGTGCCACCAGTGATTCTGGACTCACCCAGGAGACCCAGTACTTC.

This clonotype occurred many times. The CDR3 is CASSYGTVNSYEQYF. As DNA, the CDR3 is TGTGCCAGCAGTTACGGGACAGTCAACTCCTACGAGCAGTACTTC. The V gene is TRBV6-6, the J gene TRBJ2-7; 7 nucleotides agree with TRBD1. J was trimmed by 0 bases and V by 2 bases; bases with no gene match: 4. Germline V gene sequence: CDR1 MNHNY, CDR2 SVGAGI (reference sequence). CDR3 size: 15 residues.

This clonotype has a count of ten or more. This chain joins TRBV15 and TRBJ2-1; 7 nucleotides match TRBD2. Germline assignment: CDR1 LNHNV and CDR2 YYDKDF (reference sequence). The CDR3 covers 15 residues. V shed 1 base, J shed 8 bases, and the junction held 8 bases outside the gene matches. DNA for the CDR3: TGTGCCACCAGCAGAGGAGGACTAGGTTTGGATGAGCAGTTCTTC. Amino acids: CATSRGGLGLDEQFF.

This clonotype was detected only a few times. The J gene is TRBJ2-1, the V gene TRBV5-6, with TRBD1 identical over 8 bases. The V and J ends lost 2 bases and 0 bases, in that order; junction bases with no gene match: 4. In germline, CDR1 is SGHDT, CDR2 YYEEEE. CDR3 length equals 16 residues. The CDR3 protein is CASSFRGLSSYNEQFF. CDR3 coding DNA: TGTGCCAGCAGCTTCAGGGGGCTAAGCTCCTACAATGAGCAGTTCTTC.

This chain links TRBV4-3 with TRBJ2-7, with TRBD1 matching over 8 bases. The length of the CDR3 is 13 residues. The germline gives CDR1 LGHNA, CDR2 YSLEER. Trimming removed 5 bases from V and 4 bases from J; junction bases left unmatched: 4. CDR3 bases: TGCGCCAGCAGCACACAGGGGGAGTACGAGCAGTACTTC. Translation: CASSTQGEYEQYF.

This clonotype occurred a few times. This sequence joins TRBV7-9 and TRBJ1-5; D is ambiguous. The CDR3 has 16 residues. The germline V gene has CDR1 SEHNR and CDR2 FQNEAQ (reference sequence). V was cut by 1 base and J by 1 base, with 11 bases left in between. The CDR3 loop is CASSLDEWRSNQPQHF. The DNA of the CDR3 is TGTGCCAGCAGCTTAGATGAGTGGCGAAGCAATCAGCCCCAGCATTTT.

The table lists this clonotype with many counts. The J gene is TRBJ2-5, the V gene TRBV11-3, with 9 bases aligning to TRBD2. The J segment lost 3 bases and the V segment lost 6 bases, leaving 2 bases of the junction unmatched. The V gene's germline CDR1 is SGHNT and CDR2 YENEEA. The CDR3 is 13 amino acids. The chain's CDR3 is CASSQRGEETQYF. The CDR3 coding sequence is TGTGCCAGCAGTCAGCGGGGGGAAGAGACCCAGTACTTC.

The chain joins TRBV11-2 to TRBJ2-3, with TRBD2 matching over 12 bases. V trimming: 6 bases; J trimming: 4 bases; junction bases outside the gene matches: 8. This CDR3 comprises 16 residues. Germline values: CDR1 SGHAT, CDR2 FQNNGV. CDR3 nucleotide sequence: TGTGCCAGCAGTTCACAACTAGCGGGGGGTTCAGATACGCAGTATTTT. Translated, it gives CASSSQLAGGSDTQYF.

Comments on this clonotype: This may stem from a read error, because a much larger clone lies one nucleotide away. The chain couples TRBV10-3 to TRBJ2-3, with 8 bases aligning to TRBD1. The J segment lost 5 bases and the V segment lost 7 bases, leaving 11 bases of the junction unmatched. In germline, CDR1 is ENHRY, CDR2 SYGVKD. This CDR3 comprises 15 residues. The CDR3 bases are TGTGCCATCAACGAACAGGGGGGCCCCATAGATACGCAGTATTTT. This codes for CAINEQGGPIDTQYF.

The chain combines TRBV10-3 with TRBJ2-7, with 15 bases matching TRBD2. CDR3 length equals 16 residues. V dropped 2 bases and J dropped 6; count of bases not matched to a gene: 5. CDR1 is ENHRY, CDR2 SYGVKD, per germline. The DNA for the CDR3 is TGTGCCATCAGTGAGCTAGGACTAGCGGGGGGGATCGAGCAGTACTTC. Protein sequence: CAISELGLAGGIEQYF.

The gene calls are TRBV2 and TRBJ1-1, with D possibly being TRBD1 (6 bases). Germline lookup yields CDR1 SNHLY and CDR2 FYNNEI. V was shortened by 2 bases and J by 3 bases, with 10 bases between the two germline ends. CDR3 length equals 14 residues. CDR3 region: CASSEQGMDTEAFF. DNA of the CDR3: TGTGCCAGCAGTGAACAGGGGATGGACACTGAAGCTTTCTTT.

The J gene is TRBJ2-1, the V gene TRBV25-1; perhaps D is TRBD1 or TRBD2 (5 bases each). The germline V gene has CDR1 MGHDK and CDR2 SYGVNS. V lost 1 base and J 8 bases, leaving 21 bases between the germline ends. This CDR3 is 17 amino acids long. CDR3 DNA sequence: TGTGCCAGCAGTGAATTCTTTACCGGGACGGGGTACGATGAGCAGTTCTTC. Encoded protein: CASSEFFTGTGYDEQFF.

This clonotype was seen ten or more times. This rearrangement joins TRBV12-3 or TRBV12-4 to TRBJ1-4, with no clear D. The CDR3 totals 13 residues. V was trimmed by 7 bases and J by 5 bases, leaving 11 bases between them. The CDR3 is CASTTMGNEKLFF. DNA for the CDR3: TGTGCCAGCACCACTATGGGGAATGAAAAACTGTTTTTT.

This clonotype was observed at least ten times. This chain links TRBV14 with TRBJ2-5; D not certain. Trimming took off 4 bases at V and 4 bases at J, with 22 bases between the two ends. CDR3 length equals 17 residues. Germline V gives CDR1 SGHDN, CDR2 FVKESK. CDR3 in amino acids: CASSPIFGGVLGETQYF. The DNA for the CDR3 is TGTGCCAGCAGCCCAATATTTGGTGGAGTGCTCGGAGAGACCCAGTACTTC.

The J gene is TRBJ2-5, the V gene TRBV6-1, with 9 bases aligning to TRBD2. Germline trimming cut 4 bases from V and 0 bases from J; bases unmatched to any gene: 12. The CDR3 consists of 18 residues. In germline, CDR1 is MNHNS, CDR2 SASEGT. CDR3 residues: CASSAQGRGGGYQETQYF. The CDR3 DNA sequence: TGTGCCAGCAGTGCCCAGGGGCGGGGGGGTGGTTACCAAGAGACCCAGTACTTC.

There are many counts of this clonotype. The gene calls are TRBV9 and TRBJ2-4, with 8 bases identical to TRBD1. Germline lookup yields CDR1 SGDLS and CDR2 YYNGEE. The trim removed 3 bases at V and 6 bases at J, leaving 5 bases unmatched. This CDR3 has 14 amino acids. Here the CDR3 DNA reads TGTGCCAGCAGCGACGGACAGGGAGGAAACATTCAGTACTTC. Encoded protein: CASSDGQGGNIQYF. The full variable domain, rest sourced from reference TRBV9 and TRBJ2-4, is DSGVTQTPKHLITATGQRVTLRCSPRSGDLSVYWYQQSLDQGLQFLIQYYNGEERAKGNILERFSAQQFPDLHSELNLSSLELGDSALYFCASSDGQGGNIQYFGAGTRLSVL.

There are many counts of this clonotype. The chain couples TRBV5-1 to TRBJ2-7; 8 positions match TRBD1. With 2 bases clipped from V and 10 bases from J, the junction kept 11 bases outside the gene matches. The CDR3 is made up of 14 amino acids. The germline V gene has CDR1 SGHRS and CDR2 YFSETQ. The CDR3 region has the DNA TGCGCCAGCAGCTTCGGGACAGGCCGACTATTACAGTACTTC. It yields the protein CASSFGTGRLLQYF.

This clonotype was detected only a few times. V usage is TRBV2 and J usage is TRBJ1-5; D uncertain. CDR1 is SNHLY, CDR2 FYNNEI, per germline. V dropped 8 bases and J dropped 5 bases, with 4 bases sitting between them. The CDR3 totals 10 residues. CDR3 nucleotide sequence: TGTGCCAGCGGCCATCAGCCCCAGCATTTT. It is translated as CASGHQPQHF.

There are a few counts of this clonotype. The CDR3 DNA reads TGTGCCAGCAGTTTAGACCCAGGGACCAGGGCAGATACGCAGTATTTT. It is translated as CASSLDPGTRADTQYF. The chain uses TRBV28 and TRBJ2-3; tentatively, D is TRBD1 or TRBD2 (5 bases each). The CDR3 runs 16 residues. From germline, CDR1 is MDHEN and CDR2 SYDVKM. Trimming cost V 2 bases and J 4 bases, with 16 bases left between them.

The rearrangement links TRBV7-9 to TRBJ1-4; D not certain. Germline V gene sequence: CDR1 SEHNR, CDR2 FQNEAQ (reference sequence). Trimming removed 1 base from V and 0 bases from J, with 24 bases in between. The CDR3 covers 21 residues. This CDR3 is CASSLVAWGREPRATNEKLFF. CDR3 DNA sequence: TGTGCCAGCAGCTTAGTCGCATGGGGTCGAGAGCCGAGGGCAACTAATGAAAAACTGTTTTTT.